The 32 T cell receptor beta chains listed next were all sequenced from one sample in a study of T cell clonotyping in hematopoietic cell transplantation. Assay used: immunoSEQ multiplex PCR; TCRdb lists only in-frame clones, some missing. The sample comprises over 2,500 clones, 80% to 90% of which are singletons, and over 25% rests with the top ten. The sequencing here drew on PBMCs, taken 180 days after allogeneic stem cell transplant. The receptor source for this set is a female patient aged 40 to 50 who had an allogeneic stem cell transplant from a related donor, so T cells may come from the graft donor. Some clones in this sample may be carry-over from other donors' samples.

The chain is built from TRBV2 and TRBJ1-2; maybe TRBD1 (6 bases). The CDR3 has 15 amino acids. Germline V CDR1 and CDR2: SNHLY, FYNNEI. V was trimmed by 3 bases and J by 5 bases, leaving 16 bases between them. CDR3 loop: CASSETQGKGYGYTF. The CDR3 DNA follows: TGTGCCAGCAGTGAGACCCAGGGGAAGGGATATGGCTACACCTTC. The full variable domain, completed using reference TRBV2 and TRBJ1-2, is EPEVTQTPSHQVTQMGQEVILRCVPISNHLYFYWYRQILGQKVEFLVSFYNNEISEKSEIFDDQFSVERPDGSNFTLKIRSTKLEDSAMYFCASSETQGKGYGYTFGSGTRLTVV.

The chain has TRBV23-1 and TRBJ2-2, with D possibly being TRBD1 or TRBD2 (5 bases each). TRBV23-1 is identified as an open reading frame with a role that is uncertain. CDR3 length: 16 residues. Trimming removed 4 bases from V and 6 bases from J, with 18 bases in between. CDR3 nucleotide sequence: TGCGCCAGCAGTCGGGAGCGGAGCAGGGAGCCCGGGGAGCTGTTTTTT. Translated, it gives CASSRERSREPGELFF.

The chain is built from TRBV4-3 and TRBJ2-7, with D unclear. This CDR3 spans 15 amino acids. V was pared by 0 bases and J by 2 bases, with 11 bases between. The germline V gene encodes CDR1 LGHNA and CDR2 YSLEER. CDR3 region: CASSQEPVETYEQYF. The DNA for the CDR3 is TGCGCCAGCAGCCAAGAGCCGGTCGAAACCTACGAGCAGTACTTC.

There are a few counts of this clone. V usage is TRBV14 and J usage is TRBJ2-1, with unresolved D. CDR3 length: 16 residues. Deletions cut 0 bases from V and 4 bases from J, with 13 bases between. The germline CDR1 and CDR2 sequences are SGHDN and FVKESK. The CDR3 sequence: CASSQEGPLQYNEQFF. CDR3 sequence (DNA): TGTGCCAGCAGCCAAGAAGGGCCCCTGCAGTACAATGAGCAGTTCTTC.

V gene TRBV27 combines with J gene TRBJ2-7; D may be TRBD2 (5 bases). Germline V lookup: CDR1 MNHEY, CDR2 SMNVEV (reference sequence). Trimming left V 5 bases short and J 3 bases short, with 11 bases between. The CDR3 runs 13 residues. This CDR3 is CASSRGSGYEQYF. In DNA, the CDR3 is TGTGCCAGCAGTCGCGGGTCCGGCTACGAGCAGTACTTC.

The chain links TRBV6-5 to TRBJ2-5; possibly TRBD2 for D (8 bases). V was pared by 2 bases and J by 5 bases, with 12 bases between. This CDR3 is 14 amino acids long. CDR1 is MNHEY and CDR2 is SVGAGI in the germline V gene. CDR3 coding DNA: TGTGCCAGCAGTTACCGGGAGGGGGCGGAGACCCAGTACTTC. Residues: CASSYREGAETQYF.

The gene calls are TRBV30 and TRBJ1-2, with 7 bases identical to TRBD1. After removal of 0 bases from V and 7 bases from J, the junction contained 8 bases not matched to a gene. Germline loops: CDR1 GTSNPN, CDR2 SVGIG (reference sequence). The CDR3 runs 14 residues. DNA for the CDR3: TGTGCCTGGAGTGTATGGCGACAGGGTACTGGCTACACCTTC. It encodes CAWSVWRQGTGYTF.

This chain joins TRBV9 and TRBJ2-1; the match to TRBD2 covers 9 bases. CDR1 and CDR2 (germline): SGDLS, YYNGEE. The CDR3 is 17 residues long. V dropped 4 bases and J dropped 0; count of bases not matched to a gene: 8. This chain's CDR3 is CASSSLDSGSSYNEQFF. The DNA for the CDR3 is TGTGCCAGCAGCTCCCTAGATAGCGGGAGCTCCTACAATGAGCAGTTCTTC.

The chain carries TRBV11-3 and TRBJ2-5; 8 nucleotides agree with TRBD2. This CDR3 comprises 13 residues. Germline V gene data show CDR1 as SGHNT and CDR2 as YENEEA. V lost 5 bases, J lost 2 bases, and 1 base stayed unmatched. CDR3 in DNA: TGTGCCAGCAGCCGACTAGCGCAAGAGACCCAGTACTTC. Protein product: CASSRLAQETQYF.

This clone was detected a few times. The rearrangement links TRBV14 to TRBJ2-7; perhaps TRBD1 as D (5 bases). Looked up from germline, CDR1 is SGHDN and CDR2 is FVKESK. This CDR3 comprises 13 residues. Trimming cost V 5 bases and J 6 bases, with 14 bases left between them. CDR3 loop: CASSMGLGVEQYF. The CDR3 coding sequence is TGTGCCAGCAGCATGGGGCTAGGGGTCGAGCAGTACTTC. The full variable domain, completed using reference TRBV14 and TRBJ2-7, is EAGVTQFPSHSVIEKGQTVTLRCDPISGHDNLYWYRRVMGKEIKFLLHFVKESKQDESGMPNNRFLAERTGGTYSTLKVQPAELEDSGVYFCASSMGLGVEQYFGPGTRLTVT.

V usage is TRBV6-1 and J usage is TRBJ1-1; 8 bases agree with TRBD1. V shed 6 bases, J shed 3 bases, and the junction held 9 bases outside the gene matches. Germline CDR1 reads MNHNS; CDR2 reads SASEGT. CDR3 length: 15 residues. The CDR3 region is CASSRGRGRDTEAFF. CDR3 nucleotide sequence: TGTGCCAGCAGCAGGGGGCGGGGTAGGGACACTGAAGCTTTCTTT.

This rearrangement joins TRBV6-5 to TRBJ2-5; no firm D call. Germline CDR1 reads MNHEY; CDR2 reads SVGAGI. Trimming took off 4 bases at V and 5 bases at J, with 5 bases between the two ends. The CDR3 spans 11 residues. As DNA, the CDR3 is TGTGCCAGCAGTTCACGGGAGACCCAGTACTTC. Its protein is CASSSRETQYF.

This chain connects TRBV4-3 to TRBJ2-6; D is unclear. V lost 0 bases, J lost 1 base, and 7 bases lay in between. CDR3 length: 16 amino acids. The germline CDR1 and CDR2 sequences are LGHNA and YSLEER. The CDR3 loop reads CASSQDHDSGANVLTF. CDR3 nucleotides: TGCGCCAGCAGCCAAGACCACGATTCTGGGGCCAACGTCCTGACTTTC.

By proportion, this clone is hyperexpanded. This chain joins TRBV27 and TRBJ2-1; TRBD1 or TRBD2 may be the D gene (5 bases each). CDR3 length equals 14 residues. V gave up 2 bases and J gave up 6 bases, with 11 bases separating them. Per germline, CDR1 MNHEY and CDR2 SMNVEV (reference sequence). The CDR3 DNA follows: TGTGCCAGCAGTTTAGGGGACGCTGGCAATGAGCAGTTCTTC. Protein product: CASSLGDAGNEQFF.

This clone was recorded once. This chain joins TRBV19 and TRBJ2-1; perhaps TRBD1 as D (8 bases). The V end lost 8 bases, the J end lost 7 bases, and 15 bases lay between the germline ends. In germline, CDR1 is LNHDA, CDR2 SQIVND (reference sequence). The CDR3 is 13 amino acids. Written as DNA, the CDR3 is TGTGCCAGTGCGACAGGGGAGGGTAATGAGCAGTTCTTC. Translating gives CASATGEGNEQFF. Looking up the rest from reference TRBV19 and TRBJ2-1 gives the full variable domain: DGGITQSPKYLFRKEGQNVTLSCEQNLNHDAMYWYRQDPGQGLRLIYYSQIVNDFQKGDIAEGYSVSREKKESFPLTVTSAQKNPTAFYLCASATGEGNEQFFGPGTRLTVL.

The chain recombines TRBV6-5 with TRBJ1-5; D is unclear. CDR3 length: 14 residues. V dropped 4 bases and J dropped 7 bases, with 14 bases sitting between them. Germline CDR1 is MNHEY and CDR2 is SVGAGI. CDR3 DNA: TGTGCCAGCAGTTCGGTAGTGGGGAAGCAGCCCCAGCATTTT. Its protein is CASSSVVGKQPQHF.

This rearrangement joins TRBV5-1 to TRBJ1-3; the D gene is possibly TRBD1 (5 bases). CDR1 is SGHRS, CDR2 YFSETQ, per germline. Trimming cost V 4 bases and J 0 bases, with 11 bases left between them. The CDR3 is 15 residues long. The CDR3 DNA follows: TGCGCCAGCAGCGGGACTGGGGACTCTGGAAACACCATATATTTT. It encodes CASSGTGDSGNTIYF.

About this clone: One end of the junction varies from germline; a read error may be responsible. The V call is TRBV6-5, the J call TRBJ1-5; D uncertain. Germline CDR1 is MNHEY and CDR2 is SVGAGI. The CDR3 is 9 residues long. The CDR3 spells CASTPLMDF. CDR3 nucleotide sequence: TGTGCCAGCACCCCCCTGATGGATTTT.

V is TRBV12-5 and J is TRBJ2-3, with 7 bases aligning to TRBD2. The germline V gene encodes CDR1 LGHNT and CDR2 FRNRAP. This CDR3 spans 15 amino acids. With V trimmed by 1 base and J by 1 base, 2 bases remained unmatched. The CDR3: CASGLASGRTDTQYF. As DNA, the CDR3 is TGTGCTAGTGGTTTGGCTAGCGGTCGCACAGATACGCAGTATTTT.

In its sample, this clone was seen once. J is TRBJ1-5 and V is TRBV7-9; D is perhaps TRBD1 (5 bases). V shed 5 bases and J shed 1 base, with 12 bases lying between them. In germline, CDR1 is SEHNR, CDR2 FQNEAQ (reference sequence). This CDR3 contains 15 residues. DNA of the CDR3: TGTGCCAGCAGCACGGGCCGGGACAGCAATCAGCCCCAGCATTTT. Protein product: CASSTGRDSNQPQHF. Together with reference TRBV7-9 and TRBJ1-5, the CDR3 gives the full variable domain: DTGVSQNPRHKITKRGQNVTFRCDPISEHNRLYWYRQTLGQGPEFLTYFQNEAQLEKSRLLSDRFSAERPKGSFSTLEIQRTEQGDSAMYLCASSTGRDSNQPQHFGDGTRLSIL.

CDR3 coding DNA: TGTGCCAGCTCACCCACGGTTATAGCTAAAGCGCCGGGGGCCAACGTCCTGACTTTC. Translated: CASSPTVIAKAPGANVLTF. The V gene is TRBV18, the J gene TRBJ2-6; no definite D call. Trimming took off 3 bases at V and 4 bases at J, with 22 bases between the two ends. Germline lookup yields CDR1 KGHSH and CDR2 LQKENI. The CDR3 contains 19 residues. The whole variable domain, filled in from reference TRBV18 and TRBJ2-6, reads NAGVMQNPRHLVRRRGQEARLRCSPMKGHSHVYWYRQLPEEGLKFMVYLQKENIIDESGMPKERFSAEFPKEGPSILRIQQVVRGDSAAYFCASSPTVIAKAPGANVLTFGAGSRLTVL.

The chain employs TRBV6-1 and TRBJ1-2; a possible D gene is TRBD1 (5 bases). Germline-derived CDR1 and CDR2 are MNHNS and SASEGT. The CDR3 is 13 residues long. Trimming stripped 4 bases from V and 6 bases from J, with 12 bases between. CDR3 residues: CASSVGRDDGYTF. The CDR3, as DNA: TGTGCCAGCAGTGTGGGCAGGGACGATGGCTACACCTTC.

This clone is labeled hyperexpanded. The chain uses TRBV28 and TRBJ2-7, with 9 nucleotides matching TRBD1. V shed 2 bases, J shed 4 bases, and the junction held 9 bases outside the gene matches. The CDR3 contains 16 residues. Germline-derived CDR1 and CDR2 are MDHEN and SYDVKM. Here the CDR3 reads CASSLEVTGGAYEQYF. The CDR3 bases are TGTGCCAGCAGTTTAGAGGTTACAGGGGGCGCGTACGAGCAGTACTTC.

This chain joins TRBV25-1 and TRBJ1-2, with D possibly matching TRBD1 (5 bases). CDR1 and CDR2 from the germline V gene are MGHDK and SYGVNS. Trimming took off 3 bases at V and 6 bases at J, with 14 bases between the two ends. The CDR3 has 14 residues. CDR3 amino acids: CASSDVGTSNGYTF. CDR3 bases: TGTGCCAGCAGTGATGTAGGGACTTCTAATGGCTACACCTTC.

The rearrangement links TRBV19 to TRBJ1-1; 8 nucleotides match TRBD1. Germline assignment: CDR1 LNHDA and CDR2 SQIVND (reference sequence). V was pared by 8 bases and J by 5 bases, with 7 bases of the junction left unmatched. The CDR3 is made up of 13 amino acids. As DNA, the CDR3 is TGTGCCAGTGGTCAGGGGGCCGGGACTGAAGCTTTCTTT. It specifies CASGQGAGTEAFF. Full variable domain (rest looked up from reference TRBV19 and TRBJ1-1): DGGITQSPKYLFRKEGQNVTLSCEQNLNHDAMYWYRQDPGQGLRLIYYSQIVNDFQKGDIAEGYSVSREKKESFPLTVTSAQKNPTAFYLCASGQGAGTEAFFGQGTRLTVV.

The chain links TRBV27 to TRBJ2-7, with a possible D match to TRBD1 (6 bases). Germline CDR1 is MNHEY and CDR2 is SMNVEV (reference sequence). This CDR3 region has 15 residues. Trimming cost V 6 bases and J 4 bases, with 19 bases left between them. CDR3 in amino acids: CASSTGGGRVYEQYF. CDR3 coding DNA: TGTGCCAGCAGCACAGGTGGGGGCAGGGTATACGAGCAGTACTTC.

This clone has a single count. This chain's CDR3 is CASSLGAGGLEQYF. CDR3 bases: TGTGCCAGTTCCCTTGGTGCAGGGGGTCTCGAGCAGTACTTC. The chain couples TRBV6-5 to TRBJ2-7; 7 positions agree with TRBD1. Trimming cost V 9 bases and J 6 bases; bases outside gene matches: 14. CDR3 length: 14 residues. Germline values: CDR1 MNHEY, CDR2 SVGAGI.

The gene calls are TRBV9 and TRBJ2-7, with D perhaps being TRBD1 or TRBD2 (6 bases each). CDR1 SGDLS and CDR2 YYNGEE come from the germline V gene. This CDR3 has 15 amino acids. V was pared by 4 bases and J by 7 bases, with 21 bases between. The CDR3 protein is CASSLRGSGAEEQYF. As DNA, the CDR3 is TGTGCCAGCAGCCTCAGAGGTTCGGGGGCTGAAGAGCAGTACTTC.

The chain recombines TRBV19 with TRBJ2-1; TRBD1 agrees at 8 bases. The J segment lost 9 bases and the V segment lost 6 bases, leaving 7 bases of the junction unmatched. Per germline, CDR1 LNHDA and CDR2 SQIVND (reference sequence). The CDR3 covers 13 residues. CDR3 DNA sequence: TGTGCCAGTAGCGGACAGGGTGGGAGTGAGCAGTTCTTC. Residues: CASSGQGGSEQFF.

This clone was seen just once. The V and J genes are TRBV25-1 and TRBJ1-6, with D maybe TRBD1 (5 bases). The CDR3 covers 13 residues. Trimming shortened V by 5 bases and J by 7 bases, and 9 bases separated the two germline ends. Germline V CDR1 and CDR2: MGHDK, SYGVNS. CDR3: CASSRAGNSPLHF. In nucleotides, the CDR3 is TGTGCCAGCAGTAGGGCAGGGAATTCACCCCTCCACTTT.

The V call is TRBV11-3, the J call TRBJ1-2; 10 bases are a match to TRBD1. Germline V gene sequence: CDR1 SGHNT, CDR2 YENEEA. Losses at the gene ends were 6 bases for V and 8 bases for J; bases not matched to a gene: 9. CDR3 length: 14 amino acids. CDR3 amino acids: CASSKDRGFHGYTF. The CDR3 coding sequence is TGTGCCAGCAGTAAGGACAGGGGGTTTCACGGCTACACCTTC.

This clone was observed a single time. The chain employs TRBV2 and TRBJ2-5; D not resolved. From germline, CDR1 is SNHLY and CDR2 FYNNEI. Trimming left V 4 bases short and J 4 bases short, with 10 bases between. CDR3 length equals 13 residues. As DNA, the CDR3 is TGTGCCAGCAGTGGGGTAGCTCCAGAGACCCAGTACTTC. It codes for CASSGVAPETQYF.